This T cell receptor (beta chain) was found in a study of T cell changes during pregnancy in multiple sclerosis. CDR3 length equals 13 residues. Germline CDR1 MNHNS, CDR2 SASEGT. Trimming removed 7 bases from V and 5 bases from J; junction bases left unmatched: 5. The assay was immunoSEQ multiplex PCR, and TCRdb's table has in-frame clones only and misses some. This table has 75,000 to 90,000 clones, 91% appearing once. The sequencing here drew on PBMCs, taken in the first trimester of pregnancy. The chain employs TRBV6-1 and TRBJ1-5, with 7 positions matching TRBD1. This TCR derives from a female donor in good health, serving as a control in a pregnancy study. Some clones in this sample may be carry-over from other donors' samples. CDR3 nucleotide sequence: TGTGCCAGCACCCCGGGACAGCATCAGCCCCAGCATTTT. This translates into CASTPGQHQPQHF.